One and the same sample provided the 22 T cell receptor beta chains below, sequenced in a study of blood T cells in healthy people across ages. The second PCR ran roughly 6 to 11 cycles with a sample-barcoded 5' primer and J-beta primers. TCRdb processed the 5' RACE reads anew with MiXCR; each CDR3 protein has one entry. The table has 800,000 or so distinct CDR3 sequences, 25% seen once. Separately, the same data were catalogued under a study of T cells of mothers and their children.

The sequenced material came from blood. The origin of the receptors is a boy aged 5-17 years in good health.

This clonotype was seen a handful of times. J is TRBJ2-1 and V is TRBV28, with unresolved D. Germline V gives CDR1 MDHEN, CDR2 SYDVKM. V lost 2 bases and J 4 bases, leaving 18 bases between the germline ends. This CDR3 region has 17 residues. The CDR3 DNA reads as TGTGCCAGCAGTTTAGACCCCCTCGGGCCCTTTTACAATGAGCAGTTCTTC. Its translation is CASSLDPLGPFYNEQFF.

In its sample, this clonotype was seen a few times. The chain is built from TRBV29-1 and TRBJ2-5; D unclear. Germline V gene lookup returns CDR1 SQVTM and CDR2 ANQGSEA. Trimming cost V 0 bases and J 4 bases, with 9 bases left between them. The CDR3 length is 13 residues. The CDR3 DNA follows: TGCAGCGTTGAAGAAGTGTTGCGAGAGACCCAGTACTTC. This encodes CSVEEVLRETQYF.

The rearrangement links TRBV20-1 to TRBJ2-1; no clear D. CDR1 and CDR2 from the germline V gene are DFQATT and SNEGSKA (reference sequence). This CDR3 contains 13 residues. V lost 6 bases and J 10 bases, leaving 19 bases between the germline ends. The CDR3 reads CSARSGLFKEQFF. The CDR3 bases are TGCAGTGCCCGCTCAGGCCTATTTAAAGAGCAGTTCTTC.

The rearrangement uses TRBV12-3 or TRBV12-4 and TRBJ1-4, with D possibly being TRBD1 (5 bases). This CDR3 has 15 amino acids. V shed 6 bases and J shed 2 bases, with 13 bases lying between them. The DNA of the CDR3 is TGTGCCAGCAGAGCGAGGGACGGCACTAATGAAAAACTGTTTTTT. This codes for CASRARDGTNEKLFF.

This clonotype was seen repeatedly, ten times or more. The J gene is TRBJ2-7, the V gene TRBV28; possibly TRBD2 for D (6 bases). V was shortened by 7 bases and J by 0 bases, with 13 bases between the two germline ends. In germline, CDR1 is MDHEN, CDR2 SYDVKM. The CDR3 consists of 14 residues. CDR3 residues: CASIPWGDSYEQYF. CDR3 bases: TGTGCCAGCATCCCCTGGGGGGACTCCTACGAGCAGTACTTC.

This clonotype was observed a handful of times. The chain uses TRBV20-1 and TRBJ1-5; D possibly corresponds to TRBD1 (5 bases). The CDR3 extends over 17 amino acids. Germline V lookup: CDR1 DFQATT, CDR2 SNEGSKA (reference sequence). Between the trimmed V and J ends, which lost 1 base and 6 bases, there was a span of 22 bases. The CDR3 reads CSARVRNLGTSGQPQHF. The CDR3 DNA reads as TGCAGTGCTAGAGTCAGAAATTTGGGGACCTCCGGTCAGCCCCAGCATTTT.

This clonotype was detected a few times. The chain uses TRBV7-2 and TRBJ2-3; D possibly matches TRBD1 or TRBD2 (5 bases each). The CDR3 runs 13 residues. Looked up from germline, CDR1 is SGHTA and CDR2 is FQGNSA. The V end lost 5 bases, the J end lost 9 bases, and 15 bases lay between the germline ends. The CDR3 DNA sequence: TGTGCCAGCAGCCTCCCGCCGGGGCGAACGCAGTATTTT. Amino acids: CASSLPPGRTQYF.

V usage is TRBV27 and J usage is TRBJ2-6; D may correspond to TRBD1 or TRBD2 (5 bases each). In germline, CDR1 is MNHEY, CDR2 SMNVEV (reference sequence). The CDR3 length is 16 residues. V was pared by 8 bases and J by 0 bases, with 14 bases between. CDR3 sequence reads: CASSGDGGSGANVLTF. DNA of the CDR3: TGTGCCAGCTCCGGGGACGGAGGCTCTGGGGCCAACGTCCTGACTTTC.

This clonotype has more than one count but fewer than ten. The chain combines TRBV4-1 with TRBJ2-7, with a weak D call TRBD2 (6 bases). Germline V lookup: CDR1 MGHRA, CDR2 YSYEKL. This CDR3 comprises 15 residues. The ends were cut back, 0 bases at V and 3 bases at J, with 12 bases in the middle. CDR3 loop: CASSQDPGGSYEQYF. CDR3 coding DNA: TGCGCCAGCAGCCAAGATCCCGGGGGAAGCTACGAGCAGTACTTC.

This sequence joins TRBV5-1 and TRBJ1-6; no clear D. V was pared by 5 bases and J by 7 bases, with 13 bases between. This CDR3 has 14 amino acids. The germline V gene has CDR1 SGHRS and CDR2 YFSETQ. The CDR3 coding sequence is TGCGCCAGCAGTCCGGGGTCGCCGAATTCACCCCTCCACTTT. Amino acids: CASSPGSPNSPLHF.

This clonotype has only one observation. A junction boundary mismatches the germline segment, possibly from a read error. The rearrangement uses TRBV7-2 and TRBJ1-1; possibly TRBD1 for D (6 bases). The CDR3 sequence is 13 residues long. In germline, CDR1 is SGHTA, CDR2 FQGNSA. The CDR3 reads CASSFVRDTDAFF. The CDR3 nucleotides are TGTGCCAGCAGCTTCGTCAGGGACACTGATGCTTTCTTT.

The chain is built from TRBV7-2 and TRBJ2-7; a weak D match, TRBD1 (6 bases). Per the germline V gene, CDR1 is SGHTA and CDR2 is FQGNSA. V was shortened by 5 bases and J by 2 bases, with 10 bases between the two germline ends. The CDR3 has 13 amino acids. CDR3 sequence: CASSGDIPYEQYF. The CDR3 DNA follows: TGTGCCAGCAGCGGGGACATCCCCTACGAGCAGTACTTC.

The rearrangement joins TRBV28 to TRBJ2-7; 9 nucleotides match TRBD1. This CDR3 region has 15 residues. V shed 5 bases and J 3 bases; nucleotides not matched to a gene: 8. Germline-derived CDR1 and CDR2 are MDHEN and SYDVKM. The CDR3 DNA is TGTGCCAGCAGTACCGGGACAGGGTTATTCTACGAGCAGTACTTC. Its translation: CASSTGTGLFYEQYF.

The table lists this clonotype with a few counts. CDR3 in DNA: TGTGCCAGCAGTCTTAGAGGAGGGTTTGTAGAAGAGACCCAGTACTTC. Its translation: CASSLRGGFVEETQYF. The gene calls are TRBV28 and TRBJ2-5, with D perhaps matching TRBD2 (6 bases). CDR3 length equals 16 residues. Germline V CDR1 and CDR2: MDHEN, SYDVKM. Trimming pared 5 bases from V and 3 bases from J, leaving 19 bases between.

The chain has TRBV11-2 and TRBJ2-1; D perhaps matches TRBD1 (7 bases). The J call may be incorrect, as the DNA end agrees better with TRBJ2-5. There are 13 residues in the CDR3. CDR1 is SGHAT, CDR2 FQNNGV, per germline. The CDR3 loop is CASNGGGTETQYF. CDR3 sequence (DNA): TGTGCCAGCAACGGAGGGGGCACGGAGACCCAGTACTTC.

This clonotype has a handful of counts. The V call is TRBV27, the J call TRBJ2-1, with D tentatively TRBD2 (5 bases). Trimming removed 8 bases at V and 2 bases at J, with 13 bases between. The germline gives CDR1 MNHEY, CDR2 SMNVEV (reference sequence). The CDR3 has 14 residues. CDR3 sequence reads: CASGGLSPYNEQFF. Written as DNA, the CDR3 is TGTGCCAGCGGCGGACTGAGCCCCTACAATGAGCAGTTCTTC.

V is TRBV6-1 and J is TRBJ2-5, with 10 bases that match TRBD1. The DNA end is a closer match to TRBJ2-1, so the J assignment may be wrong. This CDR3 spans 15 amino acids. Germline V gene lookup returns CDR1 MNHNS and CDR2 SASEGT. Here the CDR3 DNA reads TGTGCCAGCAGGACAGGGGGCATCAACGGGAATGAGCAGTTCTTC. Translated: CASRTGGINGNEQFF.

The chain joins TRBV4-3 to TRBJ1-1, with no clear D. The V gene lost 0 bases and the J gene lost 5 bases, with 10 bases spanning the gap. This CDR3 has 14 residues. Germline V lookup: CDR1 LGHNA, CDR2 YSLEER. The CDR3 DNA follows: TGCGCCAGCAGCCAAGACGCGGGTTGGACTGAAGCTTTCTTT. It codes for CASSQDAGWTEAFF.

This rearrangement joins TRBV5-1 to TRBJ2-1; 9 bases match TRBD2. Germline trimming cut 0 bases from V and 8 bases from J; bases unmatched to any gene: 12. The CDR3 consists of 17 residues. The germline gives CDR1 SGHRS, CDR2 YFSETQ. CDR3 loop: CASSLALAGEVVDEQFF. In DNA form, the CDR3 reads TGCGCCAGCAGCTTGGCTTTAGCGGGAGAGGTTGTGGATGAGCAGTTCTTC.

This clonotype has just one count. The J gene is TRBJ2-7, the V gene TRBV14; 12 bases are shared with TRBD1. Germline V gene sequence: CDR1 SGHDN, CDR2 FVKESK. Trimming removed 7 bases from V and 5 bases from J; junction bases left unmatched: 6. CDR3 size: 14 residues. The CDR3 region has the DNA TGTGCCAGCACATCCGGGACAGGGGGCAACGAGCAGTACTTC. It specifies CASTSGTGGNEQYF.

The V call is TRBV19, the J call TRBJ2-7, with 9 bases matching TRBD1. The ends lost 3 bases at V and 3 bases at J; junction bases unmatched: 6. Germline assignment: CDR1 LNHDA and CDR2 SQIVND (reference sequence). The CDR3 sequence is 15 residues long. The CDR3 loop reads CASSIMGQGLYEQYF. DNA of the CDR3: TGTGCCAGTAGTATTATGGGACAGGGACTCTACGAGCAGTACTTC.

This clonotype showed up just a few times. V and J are TRBV7-9 and TRBJ1-2, with 7 bases identical to TRBD1. V dropped 0 bases and J dropped 10; count of bases not matched to a gene: 5. The CDR3 runs 13 residues. Germline-derived CDR1 and CDR2 are SEHNR and FQNEAQ (reference sequence). Written as DNA, the CDR3 is TGTGCCAGCAGCTTAGCAGGGGGCGTATACTACACCTTC. It codes for CASSLAGGVYYTF.